A single count supports the clone carrying this TCR beta chain. These data are taken from a study of Ad26.COV2.S vaccination and SARS-CoV-2 variants. Treatment defined: around 19 received Ad26.COV2.S at low or high dose, single or two shots; a few received placebo; per-sample allocation not given. Sampling occurred on day 63 after the first vaccine or placebo injection. The vaccine antigen was prefusion-stabilized Wuhan SARS-CoV-2 spike. CDR3 length equals 14 residues. V was trimmed by 1 base and J by 7 bases, leaving 10 bases between them. The germline V gene encodes CDR1 SGHTA and CDR2 FQGNSA. Using immunoSEQ multiplex PCR, the repertoire was profiled, and TCRdb retains in-frame clones only, with some absent. The data show around 400,000 clones, 75% to 90% seen once.

The chain couples TRBV7-2 to TRBJ1-4; possibly TRBD1 for D (5 bases). This clonotype was sampled from a person aged 18-60 years who received the Ad26.COV2.S COVID-19 vaccine or a placebo. The sequences come from peripheral blood, collected in a trial of Ad26.COV2.S vaccine versus placebo. CDR3 coding DNA: TGTGCCAGCAGCTTAGGGGGCGGCGGTGAAAAACTGTTTTTT. Its translation: CASSLGGGGEKLFF.